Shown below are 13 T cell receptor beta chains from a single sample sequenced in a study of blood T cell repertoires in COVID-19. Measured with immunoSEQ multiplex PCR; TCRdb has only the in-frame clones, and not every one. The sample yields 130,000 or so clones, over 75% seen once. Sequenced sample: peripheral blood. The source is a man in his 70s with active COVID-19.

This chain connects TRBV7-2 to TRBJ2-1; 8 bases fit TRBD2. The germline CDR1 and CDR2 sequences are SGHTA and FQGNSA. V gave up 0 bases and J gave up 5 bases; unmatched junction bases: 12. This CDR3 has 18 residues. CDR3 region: CASSLAWWKTSANNEQFF. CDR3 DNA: TGTGCCAGCAGCTTAGCTTGGTGGAAGACTAGCGCTAACAATGAGCAGTTCTTC.

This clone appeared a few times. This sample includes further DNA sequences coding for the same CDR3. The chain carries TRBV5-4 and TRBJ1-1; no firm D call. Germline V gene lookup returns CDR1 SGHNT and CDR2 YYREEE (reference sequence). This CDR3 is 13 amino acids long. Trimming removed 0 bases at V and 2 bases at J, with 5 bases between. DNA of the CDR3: TGTGCCAGCAGCTTGGATAGAAACACTGAAGCTTTCTTT. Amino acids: CASSLDRNTEAFF.

CDR3 in amino acids: CAASGGVVYGYTF. For the CDR3, the DNA is TGTGCCGCAAGCGGGGGGGTCGTGTATGGCTACACCTTC. The chain links TRBV4-2 to TRBJ1-2; possibly TRBD1 for D (5 bases). There are 13 residues in the CDR3. V was shortened by 11 bases and J by 5 bases, with 18 bases between the two germline ends. Germline CDR1 LGHNA, CDR2 YNFKEQ.

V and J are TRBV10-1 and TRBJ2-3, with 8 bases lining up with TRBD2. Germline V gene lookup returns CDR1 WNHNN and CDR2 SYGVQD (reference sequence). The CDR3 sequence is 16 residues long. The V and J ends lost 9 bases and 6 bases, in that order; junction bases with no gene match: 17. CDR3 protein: CARIRRRSGSLDTQYF. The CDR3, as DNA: TGCGCCAGGATCCGCCGTAGAAGCGGGAGTTTGGATACGCAGTATTTT.

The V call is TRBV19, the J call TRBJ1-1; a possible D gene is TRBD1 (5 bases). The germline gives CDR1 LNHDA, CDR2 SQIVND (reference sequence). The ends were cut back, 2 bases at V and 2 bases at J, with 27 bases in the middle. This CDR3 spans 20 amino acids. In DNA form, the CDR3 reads TGTGCCAGTAGTATAAGGGCGGGAGCGCGGCGAGGGGTGCCCAACACTGAAGCTTTCTTT. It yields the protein CASSIRAGARRGVPNTEAFF.

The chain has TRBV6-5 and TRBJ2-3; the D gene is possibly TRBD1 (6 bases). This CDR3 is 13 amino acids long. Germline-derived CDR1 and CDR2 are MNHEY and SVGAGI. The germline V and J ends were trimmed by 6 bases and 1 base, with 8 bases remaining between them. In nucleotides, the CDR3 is TGTGCCAGCAGGCGACAGGGCACAGATACGCAGTATTTT. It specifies CASRRQGTDTQYF.

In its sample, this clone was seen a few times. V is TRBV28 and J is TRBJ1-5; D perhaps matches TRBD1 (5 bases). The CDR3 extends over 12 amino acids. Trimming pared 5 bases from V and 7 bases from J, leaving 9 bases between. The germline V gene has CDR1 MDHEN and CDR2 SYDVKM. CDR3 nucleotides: TGTGCCAGCAGTAGCAGGGTCCAGCCCCAGCATTTT. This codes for CASSSRVQPQHF.

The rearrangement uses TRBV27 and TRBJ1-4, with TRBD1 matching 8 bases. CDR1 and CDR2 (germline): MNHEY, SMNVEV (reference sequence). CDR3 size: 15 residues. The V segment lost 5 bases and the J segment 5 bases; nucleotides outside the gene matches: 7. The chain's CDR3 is CASSTRDRPNEKLFF. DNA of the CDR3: TGTGCCAGCAGTACCAGGGACAGGCCAAATGAAAAACTGTTTTTT. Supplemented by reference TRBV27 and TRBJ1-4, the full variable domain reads EAQVTQNPRYLITVTGKKLTVTCSQNMNHEYMSWYRQDPGLGLRQIYYSMNVEVTDKGDVPEGYKVSRKEKRNFPLILESPSPNQTSLYFCASSTRDRPNEKLFFGSGTQLSVL.

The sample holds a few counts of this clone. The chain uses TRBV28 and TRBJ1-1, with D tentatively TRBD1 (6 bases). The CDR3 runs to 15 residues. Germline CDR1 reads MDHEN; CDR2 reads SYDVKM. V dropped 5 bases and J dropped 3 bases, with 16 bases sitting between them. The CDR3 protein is CASSPIQGRYTEAFF. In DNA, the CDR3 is TGTGCCAGCAGTCCTATACAGGGTAGGTACACTGAAGCTTTCTTT.

CDR3 loop: CASSIWSGSGEQYF. The CDR3 DNA reads as TGTGCCAGTAGTATTTGGAGCGGGAGTGGGGAGCAGTACTTC. The rearrangement joins TRBV19 to TRBJ2-7, with TRBD2 matching over 8 bases. Germline CDR1 LNHDA, CDR2 SQIVND (reference sequence). The CDR3 sequence is 14 residues long. After removal of 3 bases from V and 7 bases from J, the junction contained 8 bases not matched to a gene.

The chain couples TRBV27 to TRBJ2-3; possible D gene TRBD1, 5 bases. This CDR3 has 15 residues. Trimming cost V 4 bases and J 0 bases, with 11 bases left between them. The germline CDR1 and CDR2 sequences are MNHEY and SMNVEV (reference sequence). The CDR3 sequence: CASSYLGRSTDTQYF. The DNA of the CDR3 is TGTGCCAGCAGTTACTTGGGGCGGAGCACAGATACGCAGTATTTT.

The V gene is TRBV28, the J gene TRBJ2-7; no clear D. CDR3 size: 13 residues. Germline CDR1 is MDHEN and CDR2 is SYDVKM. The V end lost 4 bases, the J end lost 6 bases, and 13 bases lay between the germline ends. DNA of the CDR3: TGTGCCAGCAGTTCGAACCCCCGAGGCGAGCAGTACTTC. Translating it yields CASSSNPRGEQYF. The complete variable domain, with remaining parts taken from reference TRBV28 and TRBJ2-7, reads DVKVTQSSRYLVKRTGEKVFLECVQDMDHENMFWYRQDPGLGLRLIYFSYDVKMKEKGDIPEGYSVSREKKERFSLILESASTNQTSMYLCASSSNPRGEQYFGPGTRLTVT.

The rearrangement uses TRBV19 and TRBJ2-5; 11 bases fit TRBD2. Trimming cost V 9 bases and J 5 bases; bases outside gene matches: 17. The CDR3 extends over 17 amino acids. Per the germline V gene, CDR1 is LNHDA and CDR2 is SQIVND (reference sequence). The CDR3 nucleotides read TGTGCCAGCCGCGGGTTGGGTCTAGCGGGAGGTCGGGAGACCCAGTACTTC. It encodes CASRGLGLAGGRETQYF.